A selection of T cell receptor beta chains follows, all from one sample in a study of T and B cells in COVID-19 patients. TCRdb redid the calling of the multiplex PCR reads with MiXCR, one entry per CDR3 protein. The table has 15,000 or so distinct CDR3 sequences, 27% seen once. The sample taken for sequencing was blood. Every receptor here comes from a human donor who had recovered from COVID-19. The CDR3 runs from the conserved cysteine through the conserved F or W. Fields, in order: clone size, D gene, CDR3 length, V gene, J gene, CDR3 DNA, CDR3 protein. D genes are given only for firm matches. Clone size is stated in some rows and not others, as once, few, many or a class when expanded.

>few|-|12|TRBV6-5|TRBJ1-2
TGTGCCAGCAGTCAGGGCCTATATGGCTACACCTTC
CASSQGLYGYTF
>medium-sized|TRBD1|14|TRBV29-1|TRBJ1-4
TGCAGCGCGGCTGGGACAGGAGTTAATGAAAAACTGTTTTTT
CSAAGTGVNEKLFF
>few|TRBD2|16|TRBV6-4|TRBJ2-2
TGTGCCAGCAGTACTCTAGCGGGGGCCACCCCCGGGGAGCTGTTTTTT
CASSTLAGATPGELFF
>-|TRBD2|14|TRBV11-1|TRBJ2-7
TGTGCCAGCAGCTTAGTAGCGGGAGACGGCGAGCAGTACTTC
CASSLVAGDGEQYF
>few|-|14|TRBV27|TRBJ2-7
TGTGCCAGCAGTCGGTACAGTATCACCTACGAGCAGTACTTC
CASSRYSITYEQYF
>few|TRBD2|18|TRBV11-2|TRBJ2-1
TGTGCCAGCAGCTTAGCGAGGGCTAGCGGGCGCTCCTACAATGAGCAGTTCTTC
CASSLARASGRSYNEQFF
>many|TRBD2|16|TRBV5-6|TRBJ2-2
TGTGCCACCCAGATTTTAGCGGGGGTAGACACCGGGGAGCTGTTTTTT
CATQILAGVDTGELFF
>-|-|13|TRBV4-2|TRBJ2-1
TGTGCCAGCAGCCAAGATCCCGAGAATGAGCAGTTCTTC
CASSQDPENEQFF
>many|TRBD1|16|TRBV30|TRBJ1-2
TGTGCCTGGAGTAGGACAGGGGGCGGTCGCGACTATGGCTACACCTTC
CAWSRTGGGRDYGYTF
>-|TRBD1|14|TRBV12-3/TRBV12-4|TRBJ1-1
TGTGCCAGCAGTCTACAGGGGGGACGCACTGAAGCTTTCTTT
CASSLQGGRTEAFF
>medium-sized|TRBD2|17|TRBV29-1|TRBJ2-1
TGCAGCGCCCCCGGACTAGCGGGACAGCGGCCGAGCAATGAGCAGTTCTTC
CSAPGLAGQRPSNEQFF
>-|-|16|TRBV18|TRBJ2-7
TGTGCCAGCTCACCACTAAAACTAGAAGCGACCTACGAGCAGTACTTC
CASSPLKLEATYEQYF
>medium-sized|TRBD2|15|TRBV19|TRBJ2-5
TGTGCCAGTAGTACCCCGGAGCGGGAGGAGGAGACCCAGTACTTC
CASSTPEREEETQYF
>few|TRBD1|11|TRBV10-3|TRBJ2-1
TGTGCCATCAGGGGACAGGGGGGACCGTTCTTC
CAIRGQGGPFF
>-|-|15|TRBV6-2/TRBV6-3|TRBJ1-4
TGTGCCAGCAGGTCGTACGGTGCGGATAATGAAAAACTGTTTTTT
CASRSYGADNEKLFF
>medium-sized|-|16|TRBV18|TRBJ2-2
TGTGCCAGCTCACCACGGTCGGCAGCCATCACCGGGGAGCTGTTTTTT
CASSPRSAAITGELFF
>-|TRBD2|13|TRBV29-1|TRBJ2-1
TGCAGCGTTGACGCGGGGGGTAACAATGAGCAGTTCTTC
CSVDAGGNNEQFF
>many|TRBD2|16|TRBV12-3/TRBV12-4|TRBJ2-1
TGTGCCAGCAGTTATAGCGGGGGGCGGTCTTACAATGAGCAGTTCTTC
CASSYSGGRSYNEQFF
>-|-|12|TRBV6-5|TRBJ1-2
TGTGCCACCATGGGCGGTAACTATGGCTACACCTTC
CATMGGNYGYTF
>few|-|15|TRBV6-5|TRBJ2-5
TGTGCCAGCAGTTATGGGACCGCAAGGGCGGAGACCCAGTACTTC
CASSYGTARAETQYF
>medium-sized|-|14|TRBV12-3/TRBV12-4|TRBJ2-5
TGTGCCAGCAATTTGCCGGGCAGAGGGGAGACCCAGTACTTC
CASNLPGRGETQYF
>-|-|13|TRBV7-9|TRBJ1-5
TGTGCCAGCAGCTTACGTCAAGATCAGCCCCAGCATTTT
CASSLRQDQPQHF
>-|-|14|TRBV20-1|TRBJ2-2
TGCAGTGCCCGGACGGGCCGGGGTACCGGGGAGCTGTTTTTT
CSARTGRGTGELFF
>medium-sized|TRBD2|14|TRBV19|TRBJ2-5
TGTGCCAGCCGAGCGGGGGGCCGATGGGAGACCCAGTACTTC
CASRAGGRWETQYF
>medium-sized|TRBD2|17|TRBV19|TRBJ2-1
TGTGCCAGTAAAATAGCGGGACTAGCGGGGGGGAGGGGTGAGCAGTTCTTC
CASKIAGLAGGRGEQFF
>few|TRBD1|13|TRBV6-5|TRBJ1-5
TGTGCCAGCAGACCTACAGGGGATCAGCCCCAGCATTTT
CASRPTGDQPQHF
>-|TRBD2|15|TRBV4-3|TRBJ2-7
TGCGCCAGCAGCCAAGGGCTAGCGGTGTCCTACGAGCAGTACTTC
CASSQGLAVSYEQYF
>-|TRBD1|16|TRBV15|TRBJ1-4
TGTGCCACCAGCAGCGATGCAGGGGGCTTGAATGAAAAACTGTTTTTT
CATSSDAGGLNEKLFF
>-|-|15|TRBV7-2|TRBJ2-2
TGTGCCAGCAGCTCCGGGGGCATGCAGACCGGGGAGCTGTTTTTT
CASSSGGMQTGELFF
>few|-|12|TRBV6-5|TRBJ1-2
TGTGCCACCAGGGGCGGTAACTATGGCTACACCTTC
CATRGGNYGYTF